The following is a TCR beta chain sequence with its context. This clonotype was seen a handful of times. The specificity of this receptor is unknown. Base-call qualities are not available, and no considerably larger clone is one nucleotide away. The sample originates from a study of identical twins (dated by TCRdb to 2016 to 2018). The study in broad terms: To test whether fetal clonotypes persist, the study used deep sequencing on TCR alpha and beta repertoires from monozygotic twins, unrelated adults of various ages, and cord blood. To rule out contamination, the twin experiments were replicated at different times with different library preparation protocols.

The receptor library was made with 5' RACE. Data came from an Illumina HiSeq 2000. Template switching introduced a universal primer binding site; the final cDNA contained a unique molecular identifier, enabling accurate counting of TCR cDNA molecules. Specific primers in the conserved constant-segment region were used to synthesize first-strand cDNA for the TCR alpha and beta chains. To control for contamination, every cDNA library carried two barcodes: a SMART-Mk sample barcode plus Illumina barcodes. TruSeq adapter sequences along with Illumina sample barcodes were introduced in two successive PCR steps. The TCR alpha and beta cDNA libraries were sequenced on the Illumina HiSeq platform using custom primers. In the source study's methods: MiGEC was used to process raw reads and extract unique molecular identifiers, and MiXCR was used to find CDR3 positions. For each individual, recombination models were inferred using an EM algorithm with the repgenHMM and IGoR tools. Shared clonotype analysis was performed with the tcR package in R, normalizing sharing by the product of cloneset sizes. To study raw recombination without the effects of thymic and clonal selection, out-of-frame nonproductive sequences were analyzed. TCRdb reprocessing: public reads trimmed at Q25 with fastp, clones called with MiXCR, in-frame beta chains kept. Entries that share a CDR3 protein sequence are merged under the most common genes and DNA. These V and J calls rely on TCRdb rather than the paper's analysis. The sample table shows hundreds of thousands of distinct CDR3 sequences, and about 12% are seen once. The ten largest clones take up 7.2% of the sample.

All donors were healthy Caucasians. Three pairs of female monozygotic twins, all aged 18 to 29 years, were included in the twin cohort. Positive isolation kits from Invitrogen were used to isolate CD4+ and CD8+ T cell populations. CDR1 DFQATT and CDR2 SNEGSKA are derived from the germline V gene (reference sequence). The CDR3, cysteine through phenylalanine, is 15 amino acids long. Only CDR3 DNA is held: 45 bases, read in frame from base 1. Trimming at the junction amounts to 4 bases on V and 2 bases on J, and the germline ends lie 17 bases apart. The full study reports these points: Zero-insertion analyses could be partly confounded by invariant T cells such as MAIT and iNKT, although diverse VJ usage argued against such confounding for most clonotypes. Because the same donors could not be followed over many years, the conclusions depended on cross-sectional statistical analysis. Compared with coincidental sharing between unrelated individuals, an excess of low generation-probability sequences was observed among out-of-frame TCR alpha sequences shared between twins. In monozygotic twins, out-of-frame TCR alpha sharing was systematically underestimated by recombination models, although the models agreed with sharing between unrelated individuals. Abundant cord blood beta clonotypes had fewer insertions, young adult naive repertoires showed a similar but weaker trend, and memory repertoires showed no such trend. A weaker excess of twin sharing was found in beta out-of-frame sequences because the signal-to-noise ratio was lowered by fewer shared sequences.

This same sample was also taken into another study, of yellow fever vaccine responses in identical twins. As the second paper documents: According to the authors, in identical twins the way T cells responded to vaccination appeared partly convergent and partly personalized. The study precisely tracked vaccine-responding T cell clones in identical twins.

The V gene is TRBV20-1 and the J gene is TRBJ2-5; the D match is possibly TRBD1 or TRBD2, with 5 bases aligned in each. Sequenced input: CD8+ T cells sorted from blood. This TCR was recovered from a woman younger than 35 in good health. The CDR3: CSAIPDTAEQETQYF. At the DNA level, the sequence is TGCAGTGCTATTCCGGACACAGCGGAGCAAGAGACCCAGTACTTC.